This T cell receptor (beta chain) was retrieved from a study of Graves' ophthalmopathy and Graves' hyperthyroidism. The study enrolled ophthalmopathy donors with moderate-to-severe activity, CAS ≥3, NOSPECS ≥4 and duration under 3 months. Pregnancy or lactation, uncontrolled infections and other autoimmune diseases were grounds for excluding patients. The PBMC fraction was derived from roughly 10 ml of fresh peripheral blood. Amplifying from RNA transcripts, the study obtained TCR beta CDR3 regions. First-round RT-PCR relied on HTBI primers, and a second-round multiplex PCR came next. TCRdb redid the calling of the multiplex PCR reads with MiXCR, one entry per CDR3 protein. The data hold approximately 150,000 distinct CDR3 sequences, with around 40% observed a single time. Study observations and caveats: The authors also found most expanded thyroid clonotypes above 0.001 frequency in blood.

Turning to this clonotype: The antigen is unknown.

Sequencing input: peripheral blood. The receptor comes from a young man with Graves' ophthalmopathy.

In nucleotides, the CDR3 is TGCAGCGTGGGGACAGGGGGTCTCTACGAGCAGTACTTC. This codes for CSVGTGGLYEQYF. The rearrangement uses TRBV29-1 and TRBJ2-7; TRBD1 matches at 11 bases. With 6 bases clipped from V and 3 bases from J, the junction kept 4 bases outside the gene matches. The germline V gene encodes CDR1 SQVTM and CDR2 ANQGSEA. The CDR3 covers 13 residues.